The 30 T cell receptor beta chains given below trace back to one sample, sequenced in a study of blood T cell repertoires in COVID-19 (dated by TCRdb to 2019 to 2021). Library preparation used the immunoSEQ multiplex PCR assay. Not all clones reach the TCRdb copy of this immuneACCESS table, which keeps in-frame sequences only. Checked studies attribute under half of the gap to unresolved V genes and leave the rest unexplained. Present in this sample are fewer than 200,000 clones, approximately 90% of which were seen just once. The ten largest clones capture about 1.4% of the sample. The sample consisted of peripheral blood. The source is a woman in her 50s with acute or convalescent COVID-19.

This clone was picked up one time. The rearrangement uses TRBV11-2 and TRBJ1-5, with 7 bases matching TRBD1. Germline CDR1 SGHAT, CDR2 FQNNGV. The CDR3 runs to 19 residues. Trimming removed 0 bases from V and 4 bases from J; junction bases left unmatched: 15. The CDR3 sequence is CASSLDPPRQGVRNQPQHF. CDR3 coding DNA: TGTGCCAGCAGCTTAGACCCCCCCAGGCAGGGGGTCCGGAATCAGCCCCAGCATTTT.

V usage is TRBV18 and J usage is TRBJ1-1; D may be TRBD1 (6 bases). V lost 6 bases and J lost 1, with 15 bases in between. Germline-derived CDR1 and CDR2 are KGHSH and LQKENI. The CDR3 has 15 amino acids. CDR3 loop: CASSPQLDRNTEAFF. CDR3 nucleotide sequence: TGTGCCAGCTCCCCCCAATTGGACAGGAACACTGAAGCTTTCTTT.

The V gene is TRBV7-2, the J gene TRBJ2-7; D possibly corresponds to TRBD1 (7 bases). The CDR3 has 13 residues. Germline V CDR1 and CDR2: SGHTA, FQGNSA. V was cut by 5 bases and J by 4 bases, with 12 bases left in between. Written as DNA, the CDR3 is TGTGCCAGCAGCGCGGGACAGATTTACGAGCAGTACTTC. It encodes CASSAGQIYEQYF.

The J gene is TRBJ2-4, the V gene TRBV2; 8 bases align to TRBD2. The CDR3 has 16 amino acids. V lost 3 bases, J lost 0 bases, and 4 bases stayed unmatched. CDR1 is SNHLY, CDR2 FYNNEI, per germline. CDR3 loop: CASSESGSLAKNIQYF. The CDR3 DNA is TGTGCCAGCAGTGAGAGCGGGAGCTTAGCCAAAAACATTCAGTACTTC. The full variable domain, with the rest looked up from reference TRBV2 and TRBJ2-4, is EPEVTQTPSHQVTQMGQEVILRCVPISNHLYFYWYRQILGQKVEFLVSFYNNEISEKSEIFDDQFSVERPDGSNFTLKIRSTKLEDSAMYFCASSESGSLAKNIQYFGAGTRLSVL.

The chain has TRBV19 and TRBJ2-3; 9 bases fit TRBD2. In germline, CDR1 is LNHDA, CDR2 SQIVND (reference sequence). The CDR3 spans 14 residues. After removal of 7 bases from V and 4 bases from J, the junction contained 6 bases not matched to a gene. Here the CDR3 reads CASNSRTSADTQYF. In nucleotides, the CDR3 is TGTGCCAGTAACTCCCGGACTAGCGCAGATACGCAGTATTTT.

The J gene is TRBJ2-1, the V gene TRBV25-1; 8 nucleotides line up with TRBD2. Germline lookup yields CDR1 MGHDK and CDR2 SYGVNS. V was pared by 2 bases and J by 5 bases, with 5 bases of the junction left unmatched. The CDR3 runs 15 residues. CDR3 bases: TGTGCCAGCAGTGAAGGTTTTAGCGGGAACAATGAGCAGTTCTTC. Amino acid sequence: CASSEGFSGNNEQFF.

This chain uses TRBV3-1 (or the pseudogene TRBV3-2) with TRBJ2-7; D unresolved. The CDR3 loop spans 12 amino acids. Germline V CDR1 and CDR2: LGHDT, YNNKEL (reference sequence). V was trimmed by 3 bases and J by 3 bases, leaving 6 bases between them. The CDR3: CASSQADYEQYF. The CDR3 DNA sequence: TGTGCCAGCAGCCAGGCCGACTACGAGCAGTACTTC.

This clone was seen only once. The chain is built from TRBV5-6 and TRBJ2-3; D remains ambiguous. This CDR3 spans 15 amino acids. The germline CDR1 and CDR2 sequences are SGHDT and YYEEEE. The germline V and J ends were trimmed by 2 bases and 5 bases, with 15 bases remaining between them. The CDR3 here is CASSFRVHRQDTQYF. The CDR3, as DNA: TGTGCCAGCAGCTTTCGGGTCCACCGGCAAGATACGCAGTATTTT.

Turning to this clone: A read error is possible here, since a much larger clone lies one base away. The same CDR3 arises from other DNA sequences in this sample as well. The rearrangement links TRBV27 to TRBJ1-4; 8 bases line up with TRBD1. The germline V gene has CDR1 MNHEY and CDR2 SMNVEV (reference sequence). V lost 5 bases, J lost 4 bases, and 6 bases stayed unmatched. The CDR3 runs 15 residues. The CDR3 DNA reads TGTGCCAGCAGTCCCCTCGGACAGGGTAATGAAAAACTGTTTTTT. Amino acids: CASSPLGQGNEKLFF.

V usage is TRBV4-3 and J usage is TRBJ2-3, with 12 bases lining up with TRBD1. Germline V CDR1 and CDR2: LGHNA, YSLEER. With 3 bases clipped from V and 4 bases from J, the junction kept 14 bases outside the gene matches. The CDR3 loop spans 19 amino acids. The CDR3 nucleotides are TGCGCCAGCAGCCAGACCGGGACAGGGGGCCCTCTGGAGGCAGATACGCAGTATTTT. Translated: CASSQTGTGGPLEADTQYF.

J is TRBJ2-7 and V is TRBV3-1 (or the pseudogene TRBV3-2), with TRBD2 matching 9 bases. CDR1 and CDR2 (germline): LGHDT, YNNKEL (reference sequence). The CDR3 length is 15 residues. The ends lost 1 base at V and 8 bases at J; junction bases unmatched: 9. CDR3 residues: CASSQGEGGRAQQYF. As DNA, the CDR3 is TGTGCCAGCAGCCAAGGGGAAGGCGGGAGGGCTCAGCAGTACTTC.

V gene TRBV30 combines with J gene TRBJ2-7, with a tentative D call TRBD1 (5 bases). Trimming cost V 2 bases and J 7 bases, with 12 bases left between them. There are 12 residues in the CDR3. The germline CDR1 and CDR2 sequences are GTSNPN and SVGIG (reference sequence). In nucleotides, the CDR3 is TGTGCCTGGAGTCCCAGGGCAGGAGAGCAGTACTTC. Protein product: CAWSPRAGEQYF.

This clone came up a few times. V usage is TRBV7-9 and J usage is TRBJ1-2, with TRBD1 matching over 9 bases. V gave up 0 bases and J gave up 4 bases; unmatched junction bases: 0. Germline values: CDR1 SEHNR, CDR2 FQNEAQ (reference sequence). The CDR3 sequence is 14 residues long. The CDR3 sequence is CASSLATGGYGYTF. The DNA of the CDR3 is TGTGCCAGCAGCTTAGCGACAGGGGGCTATGGCTACACCTTC.

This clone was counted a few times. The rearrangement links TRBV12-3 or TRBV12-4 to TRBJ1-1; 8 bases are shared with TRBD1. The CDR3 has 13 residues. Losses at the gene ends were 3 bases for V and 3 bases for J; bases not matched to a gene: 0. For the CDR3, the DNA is TGTGCCAGCAGTTTGGGACAGGACACTGAAGCTTTCTTT. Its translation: CASSLGQDTEAFF.

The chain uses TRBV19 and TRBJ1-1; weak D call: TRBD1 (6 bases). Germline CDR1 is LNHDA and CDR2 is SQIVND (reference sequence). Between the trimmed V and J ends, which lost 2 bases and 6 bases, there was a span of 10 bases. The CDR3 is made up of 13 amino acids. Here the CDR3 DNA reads TGTGCCAGTAGTATACTGGGGGGGCCTGAAGCTTTCTTT. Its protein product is CASSILGGPEAFF.

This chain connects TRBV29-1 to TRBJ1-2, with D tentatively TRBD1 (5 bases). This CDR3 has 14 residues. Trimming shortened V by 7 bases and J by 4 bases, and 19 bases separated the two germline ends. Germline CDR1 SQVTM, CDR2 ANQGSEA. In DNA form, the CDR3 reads TGCAGCGCAGGGCAAGACAGTTCCTCCTATGGCTACACCTTC. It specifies CSAGQDSSSYGYTF.

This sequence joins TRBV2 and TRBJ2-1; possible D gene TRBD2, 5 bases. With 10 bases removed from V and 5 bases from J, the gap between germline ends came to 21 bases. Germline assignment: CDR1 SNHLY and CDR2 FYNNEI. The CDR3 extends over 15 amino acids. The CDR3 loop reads CATTPWVSGDNEQFF. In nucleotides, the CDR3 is TGTGCCACCACCCCCTGGGTAAGCGGCGACAATGAGCAGTTCTTC. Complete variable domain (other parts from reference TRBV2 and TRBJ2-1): EPEVTQTPSHQVTQMGQEVILRCVPISNHLYFYWYRQILGQKVEFLVSFYNNEISEKSEIFDDQFSVERPDGSNFTLKIRSTKLEDSAMYFCATTPWVSGDNEQFFGPGTRLTVL.

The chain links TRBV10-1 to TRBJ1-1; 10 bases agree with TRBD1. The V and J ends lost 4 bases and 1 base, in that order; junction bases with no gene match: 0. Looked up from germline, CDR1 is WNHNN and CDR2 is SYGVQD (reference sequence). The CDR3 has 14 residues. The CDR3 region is CASSGTGGNTEAFF. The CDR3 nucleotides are TGCGCCAGCAGTGGGACAGGGGGGAACACTGAAGCTTTCTTT.

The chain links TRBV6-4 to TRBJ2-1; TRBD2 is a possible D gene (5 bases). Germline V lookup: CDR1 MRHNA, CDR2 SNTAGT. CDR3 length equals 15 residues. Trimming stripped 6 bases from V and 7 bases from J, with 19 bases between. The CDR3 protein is CASSPRYTSLNEQFF. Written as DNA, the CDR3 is TGTGCCAGCAGCCCCCGTTATACTAGTCTGAATGAGCAGTTCTTC.

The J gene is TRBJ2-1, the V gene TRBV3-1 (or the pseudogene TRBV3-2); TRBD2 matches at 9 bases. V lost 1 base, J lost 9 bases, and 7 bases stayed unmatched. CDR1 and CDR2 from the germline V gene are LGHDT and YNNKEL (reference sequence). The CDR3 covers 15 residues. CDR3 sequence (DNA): TGTGCCAGCAGCCAAGGGGGCGGGACTAGCTTTGAGCAGTTCTTC. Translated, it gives CASSQGGGTSFEQFF.

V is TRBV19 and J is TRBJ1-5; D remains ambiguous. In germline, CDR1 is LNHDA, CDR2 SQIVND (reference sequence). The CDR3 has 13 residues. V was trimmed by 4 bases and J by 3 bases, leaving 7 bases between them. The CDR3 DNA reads TGTGCCAGTAGTAAACAGCTCAATCAGCCCCAGCATTTT. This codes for CASSKQLNQPQHF.

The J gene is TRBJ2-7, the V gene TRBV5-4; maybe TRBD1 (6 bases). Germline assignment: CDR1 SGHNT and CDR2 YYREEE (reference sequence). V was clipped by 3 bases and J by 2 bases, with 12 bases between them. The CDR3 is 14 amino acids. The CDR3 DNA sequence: TGTGCCAGCAGCTCTGCCGGGACAACCTACGAGCAGTACTTC. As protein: CASSSAGTTYEQYF.

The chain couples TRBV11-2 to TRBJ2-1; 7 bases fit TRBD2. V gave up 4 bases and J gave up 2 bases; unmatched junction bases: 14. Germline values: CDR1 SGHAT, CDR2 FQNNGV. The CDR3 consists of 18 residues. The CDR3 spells CASSSGLVGRAAYNEQFF. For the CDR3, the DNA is TGTGCCAGCAGCTCCGGACTAGTGGGAAGGGCCGCCTACAATGAGCAGTTCTTC.

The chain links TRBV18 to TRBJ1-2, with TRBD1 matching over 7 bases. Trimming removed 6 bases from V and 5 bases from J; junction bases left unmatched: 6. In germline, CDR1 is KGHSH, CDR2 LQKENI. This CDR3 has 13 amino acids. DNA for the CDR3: TGTGCCAGCTCCCGGGGACAGTTATATGGCTACACCTTC. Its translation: CASSRGQLYGYTF.

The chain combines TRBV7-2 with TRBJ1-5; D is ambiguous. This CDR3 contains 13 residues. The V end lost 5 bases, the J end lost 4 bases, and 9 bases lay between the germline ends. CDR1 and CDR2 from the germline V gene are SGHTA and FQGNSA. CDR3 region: CASSLAANQPQHF. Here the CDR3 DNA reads TGTGCCAGCAGCCTCGCGGCGAATCAGCCCCAGCATTTT.

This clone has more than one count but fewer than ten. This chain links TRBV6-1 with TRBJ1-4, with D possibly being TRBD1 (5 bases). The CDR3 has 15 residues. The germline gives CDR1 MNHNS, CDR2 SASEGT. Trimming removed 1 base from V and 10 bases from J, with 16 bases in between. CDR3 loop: CASSEVGTSRAKLFF. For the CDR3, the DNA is TGTGCCAGCAGTGAAGTTGGGACTTCCCGGGCAAAACTGTTTTTT.

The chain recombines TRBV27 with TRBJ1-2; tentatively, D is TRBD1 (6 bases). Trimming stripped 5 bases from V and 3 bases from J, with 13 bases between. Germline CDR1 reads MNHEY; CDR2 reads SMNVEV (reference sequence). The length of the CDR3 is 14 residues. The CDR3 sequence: CASSPLDSYYGYTF. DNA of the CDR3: TGTGCCAGCAGTCCGCTGGACAGCTACTATGGCTACACCTTC.

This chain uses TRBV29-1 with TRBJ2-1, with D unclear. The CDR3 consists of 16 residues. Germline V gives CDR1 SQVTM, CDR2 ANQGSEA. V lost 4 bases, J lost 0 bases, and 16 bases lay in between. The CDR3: CSVVSSTAISYNEQFF. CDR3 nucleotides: TGCAGCGTTGTAAGTAGTACTGCGATCTCCTACAATGAGCAGTTCTTC.

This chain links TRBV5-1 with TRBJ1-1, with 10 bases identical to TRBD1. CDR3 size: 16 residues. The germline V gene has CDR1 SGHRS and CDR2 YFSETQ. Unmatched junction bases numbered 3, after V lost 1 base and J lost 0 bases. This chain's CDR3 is CASSLRQGAMNTEAFF. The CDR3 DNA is TGCGCCAGCAGCTTGAGACAGGGGGCGATGAACACTGAAGCTTTCTTT.

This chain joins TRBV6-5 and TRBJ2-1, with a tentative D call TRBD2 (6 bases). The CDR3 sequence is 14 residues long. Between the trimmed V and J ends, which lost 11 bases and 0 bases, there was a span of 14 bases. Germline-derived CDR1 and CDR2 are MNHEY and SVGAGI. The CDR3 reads CAAGHPSSYNEQFF. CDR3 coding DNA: TGTGCCGCGGGGCACCCGAGCTCCTACAATGAGCAGTTCTTC.